The 5 T cell receptor beta chains listed next were all sequenced from one sample in a study of cytomegalovirus exposure and HLA in healthy donors. Primers for the PCR totalled 60 Vbeta and 13 Jbeta. Method: immunoSEQ multiplex PCR; TCRdb's copy keeps in-frame clones and lacks some. The profile covers about 120,000 clones, with roughly 78% appearing a single time and about 3.3% taken by the ten largest. The specimen sequenced was PBMCs. All receptors derive from a woman aged 25 to 45 in good health and CMV-seropositive.

This chain uses TRBV7-6 with TRBJ2-6, with TRBD1 matching over 7 bases. The CDR3 loop spans 19 amino acids. Germline-derived CDR1 and CDR2 are SGHVS and FNYEAQ. J was trimmed by 2 bases and V by 3 bases; bases with no gene match: 13. CDR3 in DNA: TGTGCCAGCAGCTTCCCACAGGGGCGATTGACAGCTGGGGCCAACGTCCTGACTTTC. Its translation: CASSFPQGRLTAGANVLTF.

The genes are TRBV18 and TRBJ1-5, with a weak D call TRBD1 (5 bases). CDR3 length: 14 amino acids. The V and J ends lost 2 bases and 5 bases respectively, with 10 bases between them. From germline, CDR1 is KGHSH and CDR2 LQKENI. The CDR3 nucleotides are TGTGCCAGCTCACCAACAGGTGCGCATCAGCCCCAGCATTTT. This translates into CASSPTGAHQPQHF.

The rearrangement links TRBV7-9 to TRBJ2-3; maybe TRBD1 (5 bases). V was pared by 7 bases and J by 4 bases, with 21 bases between. Germline-derived CDR1 and CDR2 are SEHNR and FQNEAQ (reference sequence). The CDR3 contains 16 residues. CDR3 sequence: CASNHGAARDSDTQYF. The DNA of the CDR3 is TGTGCCAGCAACCATGGGGCAGCTCGCGACTCAGATACGCAGTATTTT.

The rearrangement links TRBV4-2 to TRBJ1-6; D gene unclear. The germline gives CDR1 LGHNA, CDR2 YNFKEQ. V dropped 1 base and J dropped 5 bases, with 12 bases sitting between them. The CDR3 is 16 residues long. The CDR3 is CASSQGLGRNNSPLHF. DNA of the CDR3: TGTGCCAGCAGCCAAGGACTAGGGAGGAATAATTCACCCCTCCACTTT.

This clone was observed a handful of times. The V call is TRBV6-5, the J call TRBJ1-1, with D unclear. CDR3 length: 14 residues. Germline values: CDR1 MNHEY, CDR2 SVGAGI. Trimming shortened V by 0 bases and J by 6 bases, and 11 bases separated the two germline ends. The CDR3 spells CASSYSGKRAEAFF. The DNA of the CDR3 is TGTGCCAGCAGTTACTCAGGGAAGAGGGCTGAAGCTTTCTTT.